The clone carrying this TCR beta chain was recorded a few times. What it recognizes is unknown. The germline CDR1 and CDR2 sequences are SGHTA and FQGNSA. V was trimmed by 3 bases and J by 0 bases, leaving 9 bases between them. There are 14 residues in the CDR3. Each CDR3 protein is one row after TCRdb ran MiXCR on the 5' RACE reads. The sample lists about 150,000 distinct CDR3 sequences; around a third were seen once. This sample is part of a study of CD8 T cells in ankylosing spondylitis. Study outcomes and limitations: Certain motif variants had earlier appeared in reactive arthritis synovial fluid and blood. Seemingly distinctive of ankylosing spondylitis blood was a TCR beta motif formed by eight highly homologous variants.

The sample comprised synovial fluid, either unsorted or a sorted T cell fraction (not recorded which). The clonotype was recovered from a male donor with ankylosing spondylitis. The gene calls are TRBV7-2 and TRBJ2-7; D remains unclear. CDR3 DNA: TGTGCCAGCAGCTTGACTGCTACCTCCTACGAGCAGTACTTC. Protein product: CASSLTATSYEQYF.